This passage covers 2 T cell receptor beta chains from one sample sequenced in a study of blood T cell repertoires in COVID-19. This table comes from immunoSEQ multiplex PCR, and its TCRdb copy is limited to in-frame clones, with some not included. This sample has 200,000 to 300,000 clones, with roughly 88% found just once. The specimen was PBMCs or T cells enriched from blood (not recorded which). These receptors were collected from a woman aged 40 to 55 with acute COVID-19.

J is TRBJ1-1 and V is TRBV5-1; TRBD1 might be the D (6 bases). Germline V lookup: CDR1 SGHRS, CDR2 YFSETQ. CDR3 length: 14 residues. The germline V and J ends were trimmed by 4 bases and 2 bases, with 12 bases remaining between them. Here the CDR3 DNA reads TGCGCCAGCAGCGGGGGCAGGGTTAACACTGAAGCTTTCTTT. This gives the protein CASSGGRVNTEAFF.

J is TRBJ1-4 and V is TRBV27; possible D gene TRBD1, 5 bases. V was trimmed by 6 bases and J by 3 bases, leaving 14 bases between them. This CDR3 is 15 amino acids long. CDR1 MNHEY and CDR2 SMNVEV come from the germline V gene (reference sequence). The CDR3 reads CASRTGAGSNEKLFF. Written as DNA, the CDR3 is TGTGCCAGCAGGACGGGAGCAGGGTCTAATGAAAAACTGTTTTTT.